Shown below are 28 T cell receptor beta chains from a single sample sequenced in a study of T cells in women clearing cervical HPV infection (dated by TCRdb to between 2018 and 2020). Libraries were made using the immunoSEQ multiplex PCR assay. What TCRdb holds here is the immuneACCESS table cut down to in-frame rearrangements. Part of the clones is not present; checked against another copy, under half of the missing clones reflect an unresolved V gene, and the others are unexplained. The sample's own table lists approximately 31,000 clones. Clones ranked in the top ten supply approximately 4.5% of the sample. The sample consisted of blood buffy coat. The receptors here all came from a woman aged 18-70 years with a cervical HPV16 infection that either progressed to CIN3+ or cleared (not recorded which).

About this clone itself: The read halts 3 residues ahead of the CDR3 end, with the missing end drawn from the germline J gene. V and J are TRBV20-1 and TRBJ1-1, with D perhaps TRBD1 (6 bases). The CDR3 runs to 15 residues. V lost 7 bases, J lost 0 bases, and 18 bases lay in between. Germline values: CDR1 DFQATT, CDR2 SNEGSKA (reference sequence). This CDR3 is CSGPGQYNMNTEAFF. CDR3 bases read: TGCAGTGGCCCTGGACAGTACAATATGAACACTGAA.

Comment on this clone: The read halts 3 residues ahead of the CDR3 end, with the missing end drawn from the germline J gene. This chain joins TRBV18 and TRBJ2-7; D is perhaps TRBD1 (6 bases). Germline CDR1 KGHSH, CDR2 LQKENI. V lost 0 bases and J 6 bases, leaving 18 bases between the germline ends. This CDR3 comprises 16 residues. CDR3: CASSPPGTGSFGEQYF. The CDR3 bases that were read are TGTGCCAGCTCACCACCAGGAACAGGGAGTTTTGGCGAG.

Points on this clone: From the germline J gene comes the end of the CDR3, since the read stops 3 residues before it. The V call is TRBV6-2 or TRBV6-3, the J call TRBJ1-6; a weak D match, TRBD1 (5 bases). The V end lost 7 bases, the J end lost 8 bases, and 15 bases lay between the germline ends. Per germline, CDR1 MNHEY and CDR2 SVGEGT. The CDR3 covers 14 residues. CDR3 sequence reads: CASTTGGDYSPLHF. The CDR3 bases that were read are TGTGCCAGCACAACGGGGGGGGATTATTCACCC.

On this clone itself: The CDR3 is cut off 3 residues early in the read; its end comes from the germline J gene. The J gene is TRBJ1-1, the V gene TRBV10-2, with 8 bases identical to TRBD1. J was trimmed by 0 bases and V by 7 bases; bases with no gene match: 7. The CDR3 spans 15 residues. Germline CDR1 WSHSY, CDR2 SAAADI. The part of the CDR3 DNA that was read is TGCGCCAGCATCGATCAGGGGGCTCTGAACACTGAA. Translating gives CASIDQGALNTE. The full-length CDR3 reads as CASIDQGALNTEAFF.

Points on this clone: Read coverage stops 3 residues before the CDR3 terminus; the germline J gene supplies the remainder. The chain joins TRBV20-1 to TRBJ2-7, with 13 bases that match TRBD2. The CDR3 is 15 amino acids. V shed 2 bases and J 5 bases; nucleotides not matched to a gene: 6. Looked up from germline, CDR1 is DFQATT and CDR2 is SNEGSKA (reference sequence). The CDR3 loop reads CSARPGTSGIHEQYF. The sequenced CDR3 bases are TGCAGTGCTAGACCCGGGACTAGCGGGATCCACGAG.

As regards this clone: The read gets to within 3 residues of the CDR3 end, and the germline J gene fills in the rest. The rearrangement uses TRBV5-6 and TRBJ1-5; tentatively, D is TRBD1 (6 bases). V was clipped by 4 bases and J by 0 bases, with 8 bases between them. CDR3 size: 14 residues. The germline CDR1 and CDR2 sequences are SGHDT and YYEEEE. The part of the CDR3 DNA that was read is TGTGCCAGCAGCCTACAGGGTAGCAATCAGCCC. It encodes CASSLQGSNQP. The complete CDR3 reads CASSLQGSNQPQHF.

Details on this clone: The read gets to within 3 residues of the CDR3 end, and the germline J gene fills in the rest. The chain combines TRBV7-9 with TRBJ1-6, with no clear D. Germline CDR1 and CDR2: SEHNR and FQNEAQ (reference sequence). This CDR3 region has 13 residues. V lost 3 bases, J lost 10 bases, and 10 bases lay in between. CDR3 sequence: CASSFNGESPLHF. CDR3 DNA, as far as it was read: TGTGCCAGCAGCTTCAACGGTGAATCACCC. The full variable domain, with the rest looked up from reference TRBV7-9 and TRBJ1-6, is DTGVSQNPRHKITKRGQNVTFRCDPISEHNRLYWYRQTLGQGPEFLTYFQNEAQLEKSRLLSDRFSAERPKGSFSTLEIQRTEQGDSAMYLCASSFNGESPLHFGNGTRLTVT.

Comments on this clone: The read halts 3 residues ahead of the CDR3 end, with the missing end drawn from the germline J gene. The gene calls are TRBV5-1 and TRBJ1-6; 9 bases fit TRBD1. Germline CDR1 SGHRS, CDR2 YFSETQ. The CDR3 is made up of 15 amino acids. The trim removed 4 bases at V and 7 bases at J, leaving 6 bases unmatched. CDR3 residues: CASSTEQGANSPLHF. The CDR3 DNA, read in part, is TGCGCCAGCAGCACAGAACAGGGGGCCAATTCACCC.

On this clone itself: Read data end 3 residues before the CDR3 end; the end is taken from the germline J gene. The rearrangement joins TRBV19 to TRBJ2-2; 11 positions match TRBD2. The CDR3 is made up of 17 amino acids. Germline V CDR1 and CDR2: LNHDA, SQIVND (reference sequence). J gave up 5 bases and V 3 bases, and 8 bases lay outside the gene matches. The CDR3 bases that were read are TGTGCCAGTAGTATTCTCACTAGCGGGGGACGGACCGGGGAG. Its protein is CASSILTSGGRTGE. Given in full, the CDR3 is CASSILTSGGRTGELFF.

As regards this clone: The CDR3 goes on 3 residues after the read ends, and that part is filled in from the germline J gene. This rearrangement joins TRBV7-9 to TRBJ2-1, with 7 bases aligning to TRBD2. CDR1 and CDR2 (germline): SEHNR, FQNEAQ (reference sequence). V lost 11 bases to trimming and J lost 3 bases; unmatched junction nucleotides: 13. This CDR3 has 15 residues. This CDR3 is CAARPLADFYNEQFF. The part of the CDR3 DNA that was read is TGTGCCGCCCGCCCCCTAGCGGACTTCTACAATGAG.

A remark on this clone: The read halts 3 residues ahead of the CDR3 end, with the missing end drawn from the germline J gene. The rearrangement joins TRBV20-1 to TRBJ2-2, with 9 bases lining up with TRBD2. CDR3 length: 16 residues. Germline V lookup: CDR1 DFQATT, CDR2 SNEGSKA (reference sequence). Unmatched junction bases numbered 6, after V lost 1 base and J lost 3 bases. CDR3 in amino acids: CSARVGSGGDTGELFF. The part of the CDR3 DNA that was read is TGCAGTGCTAGAGTTGGTAGCGGGGGCGACACCGGGGAG.

A word on this clone: Read coverage stops 3 residues before the CDR3 terminus; the germline J gene supplies the remainder. The genes are TRBV19 and TRBJ2-7; 11 positions match TRBD2. The CDR3 is 15 residues long. Trimming at V came to 9 bases and at J to 0 bases, leaving 7 bases not matched to a gene. Germline loops: CDR1 LNHDA, CDR2 SQIVND (reference sequence). The CDR3 bases that were read are TGTGCCAGCTCGACTAGCGGGGTAAGCTCCTACGAG. It translates to CASSTSGVSSYE. The whole CDR3 is CASSTSGVSSYEQYF.

Notes on this clone: The junction shows a germline mismatch at one end, possibly a read error. Read coverage stops 3 residues before the CDR3 terminus; the germline J gene supplies the remainder. This chain connects TRBV7-7 to TRBJ2-2; D gene uncertain. Germline V CDR1 and CDR2: SSHAT, FNYEAQ (reference sequence). This CDR3 is built from 14 residues. CDR3 DNA, as far as it was read: TGTGCTAGCAGCCGTAATATCAACACCGGGGAG. This gives the protein CASSRNINTGE. The complete CDR3 sequence is CASSRNINTGELFF. The full variable domain, with the rest looked up from reference TRBV7-7 and TRBJ2-2, is GAGVSQSPRYKVTKRGQDVTLRCDPISSHATLYWYQQALGQGPEFLTYFNYEAQPDKSGLPSDRFSAERPEGSISTLTIQRTEQRDSAMYRCASSRNINTGELFFGEGSRLTVL.

On this clone itself: The CDR3 end lies 3 residues beyond the end of the read and is filled in from the germline J gene. This chain joins TRBV5-1 and TRBJ2-5; 9 nucleotides line up with TRBD1. This CDR3 comprises 14 residues. The germline V gene encodes CDR1 SGHRS and CDR2 YFSETQ. After removal of 4 bases from V and 4 bases from J, the junction contained 5 bases not matched to a gene. The CDR3 loop reads CASSLGQGLETQYF. CDR3 bases read: TGCGCCAGCAGCCTGGGACAGGGCCTAGAGACC.

As to this clone: Sequencing ends 3 residues short of the CDR3 end; the germline J gene provides the rest. The chain uses TRBV5-4 and TRBJ1-1, with D perhaps matching TRBD1 (6 bases). Trimming shortened V by 2 bases and J by 0 bases, and 11 bases separated the two germline ends. Germline-derived CDR1 and CDR2 are SGHNT and YYREEE (reference sequence). This CDR3 has 15 residues. The DNA read from the CDR3 is TGTGCCAGCAGCTTAGGGGGGGTCATGAACACTGAA. Residues: CASSLGGVMNTE. The complete CDR3 reads CASSLGGVMNTEAFF. Complete variable domain (other parts from reference TRBV5-4 and TRBJ1-1): ETGVTQSPTHLIKTRGQQVTLRCSSQSGHNTVSWYQQALGQGPQFIFQYYREEENGRGNFPPRFSGLQFPNYSSELNVNALELDDSALYLCASSLGGVMNTEAFFGQGTRLTVV.

About this clone: From the germline J gene comes the end of the CDR3, since the read stops 3 residues before it. The chain carries TRBV6-2 or TRBV6-3 and TRBJ1-1; no clear D. Per germline, CDR1 MNHEY and CDR2 SVGEGT. Between the trimmed V and J ends, which lost 6 bases and 4 bases, there was a span of 15 bases. This CDR3 is built from 14 residues. CDR3 DNA (partial): TGTGCCAGCAGCCCTAGTCGGGTTGCCACTGAA. Protein product: CASSPSRVATE. The complete CDR3 protein is CASSPSRVATEAFF.

On this clone itself: The read halts 3 residues ahead of the CDR3 end, with the missing end drawn from the germline J gene. This chain connects TRBV19 to TRBJ1-6; 7 bases are shared with TRBD1. CDR3 length equals 13 residues. The V segment lost 7 bases and the J segment 8 bases; nucleotides outside the gene matches: 5. Germline V CDR1 and CDR2: LNHDA, SQIVND (reference sequence). CDR3 loop: CASKHRGDSPLHF. The CDR3 DNA, read in part, is TGTGCCAGTAAACACAGGGGAGATTCACCC.

Concerning this clone itself: The DNA ends 3 residues before the CDR3 does, and the rest of the CDR3 is filled in from the germline J gene. The V and J genes are TRBV6-1 and TRBJ1-5; 8 bases line up with TRBD1. Germline CDR1 MNHNS, CDR2 SASEGT. There are 16 residues in the CDR3. J was trimmed by 2 bases and V by 0 bases; bases with no gene match: 3. The CDR3 here is CASSEAAGGGNQPQHF. The sequenced part of the CDR3 DNA is TGTGCCAGCAGTGAAGCGGCAGGGGGCGGCAATCAGCCC.

A word on this clone: Read data end 3 residues before the CDR3 end; the end is taken from the germline J gene. The chain uses TRBV20-1 and TRBJ2-3, with 7 bases fitting TRBD2. This CDR3 has 13 residues. The V gene end was trimmed by 4 bases and the J gene end by 3 bases; junction bases not matched to a gene: 4. Looked up from germline, CDR1 is DFQATT and CDR2 is SNEGSKA (reference sequence). The CDR3 DNA, read in part, is TGCAGTGCTACCGGACTAGGGACAGATACG. Its translation: CSATGLGTDT. The whole CDR3 protein reads CSATGLGTDTQYF.

Concerning this clone: An end of the junction differs from the germline gene, which may be a read error. From the germline J gene comes the end of the CDR3, since the read stops 3 residues before it. Other DNA sequences in the same sample also yield this CDR3. The V and J genes are TRBV30 and TRBJ2-5, with 10 bases fitting TRBD2. Per the germline V gene, CDR1 is GTSNPN and CDR2 is SVGIG (reference sequence). CDR3 length: 15 residues. The CDR3 bases that were read are TGTGCTTGGAGTTCCCAAGCGGGAGGGCGTGAGACC. Residues: CAWSSQAGGRET. The complete CDR3 sequence is CAWSSQAGGRETQYF.

In the case of this clone: The read ends 3 residues shy of where the CDR3 ends; the end is completed using the germline J gene. The V call is TRBV2, the J call TRBJ2-3; D is perhaps TRBD2 (5 bases). The germline V gene has CDR1 SNHLY and CDR2 FYNNEI. CDR3 size: 16 residues. Trimming cost V 5 bases and J 2 bases, with 17 bases left between them. The covered CDR3 bases are TGTGCCAGCAGTCCTCAGGTGGAGGCTTACACAGATACG. It specifies CASSPQVEAYTDT. The CDR3 as a whole reads CASSPQVEAYTDTQYF.

On this clone: The DNA ends 3 residues before the CDR3 does, and the rest of the CDR3 is filled in from the germline J gene. The V gene is TRBV18, the J gene TRBJ1-2, with 7 positions matching TRBD1. V lost 2 bases to trimming and J lost 6 bases; unmatched junction nucleotides: 9. Germline V gene lookup returns CDR1 KGHSH and CDR2 LQKENI. The CDR3 is made up of 15 amino acids. The CDR3 DNA, read in part, is TGTGCCAGCTCACCAGCCATCGACAGGGAGGATGGC. It codes for CASSPAIDREDG. The whole CDR3 sequence is CASSPAIDREDGYTF.

On this clone: With the read ending 3 residues before the CDR3 end, the germline J gene is used to fill in that end. This chain uses TRBV20-1 with TRBJ1-6; TRBD1 is a possible D gene (6 bases). The V end was cut by 1 base, the J end by 5 bases, with 12 bases between. CDR3 size: 15 residues. CDR1 and CDR2 (germline): DFQATT, SNEGSKA (reference sequence). The CDR3 loop reads CSARVGQSNNSPLHF. Incomplete CDR3 DNA: TGCAGTGCTAGAGTAGGACAGTCAAATAATTCACCC.

With regard to this clone: The CDR3 end is not reached by the read, which stops 3 residues before it; the germline J gene fills it in. The chain recombines TRBV5-1 with TRBJ1-4, with TRBD1 matching 7 bases. Germline CDR1 and CDR2: SGHRS and YFSETQ. The CDR3 is 17 residues long. V lost 5 bases to trimming and J lost 0 bases; unmatched junction nucleotides: 10. The CDR3 sequence is CASSRGTGVPTNEKLFF. The DNA read from the CDR3 is TGCGCCAGCAGTAGAGGAACAGGGGTGCCAACTAATGAAAAA. The full variable domain, rest sourced from reference TRBV5-1 and TRBJ1-4, is KAGVTQTPRYLIKTRGQQVTLSCSPISGHRSVSWYQQTPGQGLQFLFEYFSETQRNKGNFPGRFSGRQFSNSRSEMNVSTLELGDSALYLCASSRGTGVPTNEKLFFGSGTQLSVL.

As to this clone: From the germline J gene comes the end of the CDR3, since the read stops 3 residues before it. This sequence joins TRBV19 and TRBJ2-7, with 12 bases identical to TRBD1. Germline V lookup: CDR1 LNHDA, CDR2 SQIVND (reference sequence). The length of the CDR3 is 14 residues. V lost 9 bases and J lost 6; bases outside the gene matches: 9. CDR3 sequence: CASGRGQGAIEQYF. The DNA read from the CDR3 is TGTGCCAGCGGCAGGGGACAGGGGGCAATCGAG.

As for this clone: The read finishes 3 residues shy of the CDR3 end, and the germline J gene is used to complete it. The chain is built from TRBV6-2 or TRBV6-3 and TRBJ1-2; 7 bases align to TRBD1. This CDR3 is built from 12 residues. From germline, CDR1 is MNHEY and CDR2 SVGEGT. CDR3 protein: CASSQQGIDYTF. CDR3 DNA (partial): TGTGCCAGCAGTCAACAGGGGATCGAC.

A remark on this clone: The read halts 3 residues ahead of the CDR3 end, with the missing end drawn from the germline J gene. This chain uses TRBV5-3 with TRBJ2-7, with 9 bases identical to TRBD1. TRBV5-3 is filed as an ORF, its function uncertain. The ends lost 4 bases at V and 2 bases at J; junction bases unmatched: 7. CDR3 length equals 15 residues. The CDR3 region is CARSPGQGITYEQYF. The DNA read from the CDR3 is TGTGCCAGAAGCCCCGGACAGGGGATTACCTACGAG.

A remark on this clone: Sequencing ends 3 residues short of the CDR3 end; the germline J gene provides the rest. V and J are TRBV13 and TRBJ1-2; the D gene is possibly TRBD1 (6 bases). CDR3 size: 16 residues. Per germline, CDR1 PRHDT and CDR2 FYEKMQ (reference sequence). V dropped 5 bases and J dropped 4 bases, with 20 bases sitting between them. CDR3 residues: CASSPASGEVVYGYTF. Partial CDR3 DNA: TGTGCCAGCAGCCCTGCCTCAGGGGAGGTTGTCTATGGC.